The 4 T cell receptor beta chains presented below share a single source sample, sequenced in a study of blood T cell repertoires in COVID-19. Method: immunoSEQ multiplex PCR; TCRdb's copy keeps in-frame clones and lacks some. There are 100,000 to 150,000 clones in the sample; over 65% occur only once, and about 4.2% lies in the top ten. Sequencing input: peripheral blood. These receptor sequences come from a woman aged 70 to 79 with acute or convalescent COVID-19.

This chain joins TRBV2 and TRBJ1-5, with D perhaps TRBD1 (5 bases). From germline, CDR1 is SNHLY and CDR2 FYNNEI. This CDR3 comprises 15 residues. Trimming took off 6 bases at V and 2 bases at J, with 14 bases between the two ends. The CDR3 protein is CASSPRGLGNQPQHF. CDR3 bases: TGTGCCAGCAGCCCCCGGGGGTTAGGCAATCAGCCCCAGCATTTT.

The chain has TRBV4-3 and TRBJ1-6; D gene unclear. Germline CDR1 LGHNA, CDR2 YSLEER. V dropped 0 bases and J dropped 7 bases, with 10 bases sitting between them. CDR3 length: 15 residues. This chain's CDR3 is CASSQDLGRNSPLHF. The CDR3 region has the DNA TGCGCCAGCAGCCAAGATCTGGGGAGGAATTCACCCCTCCACTTT.

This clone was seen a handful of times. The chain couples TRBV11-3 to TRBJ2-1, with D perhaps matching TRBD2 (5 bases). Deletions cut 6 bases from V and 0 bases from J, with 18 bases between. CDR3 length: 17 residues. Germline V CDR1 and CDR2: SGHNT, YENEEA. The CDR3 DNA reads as TGTGCCAGCAGGTCTTCTTACGGGATCAGCTCCTACAATGAGCAGTTCTTC. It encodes CASRSSYGISSYNEQFF.

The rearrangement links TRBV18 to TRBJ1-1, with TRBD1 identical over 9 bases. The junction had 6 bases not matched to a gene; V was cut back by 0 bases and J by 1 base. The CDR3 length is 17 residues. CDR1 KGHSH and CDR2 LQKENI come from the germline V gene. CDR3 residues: CASSPPTGGMGNTEAFF. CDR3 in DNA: TGTGCCAGCTCACCACCGACAGGGGGGATGGGGAACACTGAAGCTTTCTTT.